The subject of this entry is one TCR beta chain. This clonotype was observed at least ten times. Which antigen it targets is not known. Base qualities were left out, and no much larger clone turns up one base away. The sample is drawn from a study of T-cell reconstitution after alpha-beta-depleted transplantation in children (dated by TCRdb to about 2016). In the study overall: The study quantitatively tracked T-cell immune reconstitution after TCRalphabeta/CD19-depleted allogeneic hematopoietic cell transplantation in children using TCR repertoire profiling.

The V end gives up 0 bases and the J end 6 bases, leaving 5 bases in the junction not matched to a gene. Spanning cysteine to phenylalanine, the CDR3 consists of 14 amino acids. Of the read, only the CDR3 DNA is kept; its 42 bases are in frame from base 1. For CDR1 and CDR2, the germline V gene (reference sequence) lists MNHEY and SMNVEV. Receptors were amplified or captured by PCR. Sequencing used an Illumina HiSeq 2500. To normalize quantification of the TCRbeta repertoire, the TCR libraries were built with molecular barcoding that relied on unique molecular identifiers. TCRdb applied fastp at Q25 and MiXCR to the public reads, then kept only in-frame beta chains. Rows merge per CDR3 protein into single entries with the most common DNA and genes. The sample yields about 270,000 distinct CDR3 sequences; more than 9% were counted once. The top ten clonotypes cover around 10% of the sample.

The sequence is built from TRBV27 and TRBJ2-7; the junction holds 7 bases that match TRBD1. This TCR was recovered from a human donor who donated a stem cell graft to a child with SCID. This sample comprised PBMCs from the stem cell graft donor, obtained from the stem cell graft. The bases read TGTGCCAGCAGTTTATCCACAGGGGCGCCCGAGCAGTACTTC. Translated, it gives CASSLSTGAPEQYF.